This T cell receptor (beta chain) came from a study of T cell repertoires in cytomegalovirus infection. The overall study: Used in the study were CMV epitopes, some recently identified and HLA-C-restricted, others well-studied and HLA-B-restricted.

This clonotype appeared many times. Its target is not known. TCRdb re-analysed the reads in MiXCR, keeping a single row per CDR3 protein. This table has tens of thousands of distinct CDR3 sequences, just over 20% appearing once. CDR3 length: 15 residues. J gave up 8 bases and V 1 base, and 6 bases lay outside the gene matches. CDR1 and CDR2 from the germline V gene are MNHNS and SASEGT. This TCR came from a human donor in good health (CMV status not recorded). Some clones in this sample may be carry-over from other donors' samples. J is TRBJ1-4 and V is TRBV6-1; TRBD1 agrees at 8 bases. Sample: CD8+ T cells from cultured PBMCs, taken from culture after CMV antigen stimulation. CDR3 residues: CASSEEGTGSEKLFF. In DNA form, the CDR3 reads TGTGCCAGCAGTGAAGAGGGGACAGGTTCCGAAAAACTGTTTTTT.